The 4 T cell receptor beta chains below were found in one sample sequenced in a study of response to subunit inactivated influenza vaccine. One entry per CDR3 protein results from TCRdb running MiXCR on the RT-PCR reads. The profile shows about 780,000 distinct CDR3 sequences, less than 20% of them singletons. The material was PBMCs from blood, obtained roughly 5 days after vaccination. These receptors all stem from a man in his fifties who received an inactivated influenza vaccine.

This clonotype appeared many times. The chain has TRBV12-3 or TRBV12-4 and TRBJ2-3; TRBD1 might be the D (5 bases). V was shortened by 5 bases and J by 2 bases, with 8 bases between the two germline ends. CDR3 length equals 13 residues. The CDR3 nucleotides are TGTGCCAGCAGTCAGGGAAACACAGATACGCAGTATTTT. It is translated as CASSQGNTDTQYF.

This clonotype was seen more than once but under ten times. V usage is TRBV12-3 or TRBV12-4 and J usage is TRBJ1-1; a weak D match, TRBD1 (5 bases). The CDR3 extends over 12 amino acids. V was clipped by 5 bases and J by 4 bases, with 8 bases between them. Written as DNA, the CDR3 is TGTGCCAGCAGTGTGGGGCCCACTGAAGCTTTCTTT. It is translated as CASSVGPTEAFF.

On this clonotype itself: This may arise from a read error, as a much more abundant clone is one base away. CDR3 residues: CASSRPGIGSNEQFF. The CDR3 nucleotides read TGCGCCAGCAGCCGGCCGGGAATAGGGAGTAATGAGCAGTTCTTC. This sequence joins TRBV4-3 and TRBJ2-1, with D tentatively TRBD2 (5 bases). The CDR3 covers 15 residues. Germline V gene sequence: CDR1 LGHNA, CDR2 YSLEER. V shed 4 bases and J shed 7 bases, with 17 bases lying between them.

As concerns this clonotype: Its ends do not fully match the called genes, so a read error is possible. This chain links TRBV12-3 or TRBV12-4 with TRBJ2-5; no firm D call. This CDR3 spans 14 amino acids. The CDR3 reads CASSIAFVYETQYF. In DNA form, the CDR3 reads TGTGCCAGCAGTATAGCCTTCGTTTACGAGACCCAGTACTTC.